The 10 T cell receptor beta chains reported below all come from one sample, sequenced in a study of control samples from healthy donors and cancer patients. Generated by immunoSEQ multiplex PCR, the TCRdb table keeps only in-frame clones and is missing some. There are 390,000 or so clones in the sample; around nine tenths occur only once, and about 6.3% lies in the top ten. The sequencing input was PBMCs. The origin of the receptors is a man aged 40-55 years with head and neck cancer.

Written as DNA, the CDR3 is TGCGCCAGCAGTCAAGCCCTGCCCTACGAGCAGTACTTC. Translation gives CASSQALPYEQYF. The chain couples TRBV23-1 to TRBJ2-7; D ambiguous. TRBV23-1 belongs to the ORF category, with a function that is uncertain. The CDR3 runs to 13 residues. The ends were cut back, 2 bases at V and 2 bases at J, with 7 bases in the middle.

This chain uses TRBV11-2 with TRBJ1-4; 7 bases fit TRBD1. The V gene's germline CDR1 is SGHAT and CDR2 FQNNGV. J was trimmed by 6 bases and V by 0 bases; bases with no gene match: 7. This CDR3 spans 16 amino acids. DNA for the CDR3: TGTGCCAGCAGCTTAGATAAGAGACAGGGCCATGAAAAACTGTTTTTT. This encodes CASSLDKRQGHEKLFF. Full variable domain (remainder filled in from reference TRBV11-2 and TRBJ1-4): EAGVAQSPRYKIIEKRQSVAFWCNPISGHATLYWYQQILGQGPKLLIQFQNNGVVDDSQLPKDRFSAERLKGVDSTLKIQPAKLEDSAVYLCASSLDKRQGHEKLFFGSGTQLSVL.

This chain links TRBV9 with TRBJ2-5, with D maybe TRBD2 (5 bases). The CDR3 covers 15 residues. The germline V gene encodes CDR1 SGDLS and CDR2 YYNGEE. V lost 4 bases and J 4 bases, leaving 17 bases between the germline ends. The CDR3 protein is CASSPGIGMGETQYF. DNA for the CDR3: TGTGCCAGCAGCCCGGGGATTGGGATGGGAGAGACCCAGTACTTC. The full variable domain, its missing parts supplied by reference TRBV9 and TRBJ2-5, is DSGVTQTPKHLITATGQRVTLRCSPRSGDLSVYWYQQSLDQGLQFLIQYYNGEERAKGNILERFSAQQFPDLHSELNLSSLELGDSALYFCASSPGIGMGETQYFGPGTRLLVL.

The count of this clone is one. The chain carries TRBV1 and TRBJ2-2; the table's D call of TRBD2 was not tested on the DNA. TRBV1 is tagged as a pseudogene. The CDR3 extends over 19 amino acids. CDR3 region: CTSRRPGLPLWRVTGELFF. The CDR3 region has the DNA TGCACCAGCAGAAGACCGGGACTACCCCTGTGGCGGGTCACCGGGGAGCTGTTTTTT.

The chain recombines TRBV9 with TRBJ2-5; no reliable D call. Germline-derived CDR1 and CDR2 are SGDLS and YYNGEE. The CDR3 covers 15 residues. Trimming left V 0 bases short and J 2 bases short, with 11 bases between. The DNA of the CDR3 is TGTGCCAGCAGCGTAGGAAAGGAGAGGCAAGAGACCCAGTACTTC. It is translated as CASSVGKERQETQYF.

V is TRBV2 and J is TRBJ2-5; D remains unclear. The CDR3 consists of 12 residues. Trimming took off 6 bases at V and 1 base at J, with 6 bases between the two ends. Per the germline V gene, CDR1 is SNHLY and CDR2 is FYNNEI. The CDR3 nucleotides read TGTGCCAGCAGGGGTGCCCAAGAGACCCAGTACTTC. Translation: CASRGAQETQYF.

The CDR3 bases are TGTGCCAGTAGCACTACCGGGACGGTTGAGACCCAGTACTTC. It specifies CASSTTGTVETQYF. This chain uses TRBV19 with TRBJ2-5, with D possibly being TRBD1 or TRBD2 (5 bases each). Deletions cut 6 bases from V and 5 bases from J, with 16 bases between. The CDR3 extends over 14 amino acids. Germline lookup yields CDR1 LNHDA and CDR2 SQIVND (reference sequence).

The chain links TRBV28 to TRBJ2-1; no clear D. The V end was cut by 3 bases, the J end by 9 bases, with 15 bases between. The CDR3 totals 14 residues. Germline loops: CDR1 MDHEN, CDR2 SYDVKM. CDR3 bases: TGTGCCAGCAGTTTTCGGACCCCTGGCAGTGAGCAGTTCTTC. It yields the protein CASSFRTPGSEQFF.

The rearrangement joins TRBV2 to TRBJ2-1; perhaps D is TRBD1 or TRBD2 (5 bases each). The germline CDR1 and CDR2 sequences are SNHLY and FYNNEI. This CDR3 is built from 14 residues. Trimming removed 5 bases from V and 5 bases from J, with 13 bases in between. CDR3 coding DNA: TGTGCCAGCAGTAAGAGTGTGGGGGACAATGAGCAGTTCTTC. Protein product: CASSKSVGDNEQFF.

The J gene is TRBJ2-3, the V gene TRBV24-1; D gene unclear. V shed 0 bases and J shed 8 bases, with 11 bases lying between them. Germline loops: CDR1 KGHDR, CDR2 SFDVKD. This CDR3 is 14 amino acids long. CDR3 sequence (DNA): TGTGCCACCAGTGATTTGGCAGGACCGGCTACGCAGTATTTT. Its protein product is CATSDLAGPATQYF.